These 10 T cell receptor beta chains were all obtained from the same sample, sequenced in a study of naive and memory T cell subsets. The beta constant-region primer was an equimolar mix of two oligonucleotides covering TRBC1 and TRBC2. Ligated cDNA was amplified by four rounds of PCR with nested alpha and beta constant-region primers and SP2. TCRdb reprocessed the UMI-ligation and nested PCR reads via MiXCR and lists one record per CDR3 protein. This table holds 95,000 to 150,000 distinct CDR3 sequences, around a third found once. Sequenced material: central memory CD4+ T cells from blood. These TCRs come from a human donor in good health.

This clonotype has more than one count but fewer than ten. CDR3 DNA sequence: TGCGCCAGCAGCTTGGGACAGATCTCTGGAAACACCATATATTTT. It encodes CASSLGQISGNTIYF. The genes are TRBV5-1 and TRBJ1-3; D possibly corresponds to TRBD1 (5 bases). Germline assignment: CDR1 SGHRS and CDR2 YFSETQ. There are 15 residues in the CDR3. Trimming removed 0 bases at V and 0 bases at J, with 7 bases between.

The chain recombines TRBV7-2 with TRBJ1-1; D gene ambiguous. V gave up 6 bases and J gave up 0 bases, with 8 bases separating them. The CDR3 length is 13 residues. The germline CDR1 and CDR2 sequences are SGHTA and FQGNSA. CDR3 residues: CASRQEMNTEAFF. In nucleotides, the CDR3 is TGTGCCAGCAGGCAGGAGATGAACACTGAAGCTTTCTTT.

Only a few counts were recorded for this clonotype. V usage is TRBV27 and J usage is TRBJ2-1; D might be TRBD2 (6 bases). The CDR3 consists of 16 residues. Germline CDR1 is MNHEY and CDR2 is SMNVEV (reference sequence). V gave up 4 bases and J gave up 1 base, with 14 bases separating them. CDR3 protein: CASSSSGTYSYNEQFF. The CDR3, as DNA: TGTGCCAGCAGTTCCTCAGGGACTTATTCCTACAATGAGCAGTTCTTC.

V usage is TRBV3-1 and J usage is TRBJ2-7, with unresolved D. CDR3 length: 12 residues. Trimming shortened V by 4 bases and J by 4 bases, and 8 bases separated the two germline ends. Germline V lookup: CDR1 LGHDT, CDR2 YNNKEL (reference sequence). The CDR3 bases are TGTGCCAGCAGCCGGTTCCAGTACGAGCAGTACTTC. Translating gives CASSRFQYEQYF.

This clonotype has just a few counts. The chain joins TRBV7-9 to TRBJ2-5; D possibly corresponds to TRBD1 (6 bases). Germline V CDR1 and CDR2: SEHNR, FQNEAQ (reference sequence). This CDR3 has 14 amino acids. V lost 1 base, J lost 1 base, and 7 bases lay in between. The CDR3 reads CASSLGTVQETQYF. For the CDR3, the DNA is TGTGCCAGCAGCTTAGGGACAGTCCAAGAGACCCAGTACTTC. Supplemented by reference TRBV7-9 and TRBJ2-5, the full variable domain reads DTGVSQNPRHKITKRGQNVTFRCDPISEHNRLYWYRQTLGQGPEFLTYFQNEAQLEKSRLLSDRFSAERPKGSFSTLEIQRTEQGDSAMYLCASSLGTVQETQYFGPGTRLLVL.

This clonotype was detected only a few times. The rearrangement links TRBV20-1 to TRBJ2-2; D is unclear. V gave up 7 bases and J gave up 5 bases, with 5 bases separating them. The CDR3 has 10 amino acids. Per germline, CDR1 DFQATT and CDR2 SNEGSKA (reference sequence). In nucleotides, the CDR3 is TGCAGTGTCTATACCGGGGAGCTGTTTTTT. This gives the protein CSVYTGELFF.

In this sample, this clonotype turned up many times. The J gene is TRBJ1-5, the V gene TRBV7-2; TRBD1 might be the D (5 bases). With 1 base removed from V and 6 bases from J, the gap between germline ends came to 10 bases. CDR1 is SGHTA, CDR2 FQGNSA, per germline. The CDR3 runs to 14 residues. The CDR3 nucleotides are TGTGCCAGCAGCTTAGAGGGGCGAGGTCAGCCCCAGCATTTT. It is translated as CASSLEGRGQPQHF. Variable domain in full (rest from reference TRBV7-2 and TRBJ1-5): GAGVSQSPSNKVTEKGKDVELRCDPISGHTALYWYRQSLGQGLEFLIYFQGNSAPDKSGLPSDRFSAERTGGSVSTLTIQRTQQEDSAVYLCASSLEGRGQPQHFGDGTRLSIL.

The rearrangement joins TRBV5-1 to TRBJ2-5, with 7 bases fitting TRBD1. Per germline, CDR1 SGHRS and CDR2 YFSETQ. The CDR3 sequence is 14 residues long. The V and J ends lost 4 bases and 1 base, in that order; junction bases with no gene match: 4. CDR3 coding DNA: TGCGCCAGCAGCCAAGGGACAGCCCAAGAGACCCAGTACTTC. This gives the protein CASSQGTAQETQYF.

The chain uses TRBV28 and TRBJ2-4, with 8 positions matching TRBD2. In germline, CDR1 is MDHEN, CDR2 SYDVKM. The CDR3 is 16 amino acids. J gave up 0 bases and V 3 bases, and 4 bases lay outside the gene matches. The CDR3 loop reads CASSFSGVLAKNIQYF. The CDR3 region has the DNA TGTGCCAGCAGTTTTAGCGGGGTACTAGCCAAAAACATTCAGTACTTC.

This clonotype was detected a few times. J is TRBJ2-5 and V is TRBV29-1; D is uncertain. The CDR3 extends over 12 amino acids. The V end was cut by 5 bases, the J end by 4 bases, with 11 bases between. Germline V gene lookup returns CDR1 SQVTM and CDR2 ANQGSEA. This chain's CDR3 is CSVSSYTETQYF. In nucleotides, the CDR3 is TGCAGCGTTTCGAGCTATACAGAGACCCAGTACTTC. Combining the CDR3 with reference TRBV29-1 and TRBJ2-5 gives the whole variable domain SAVISQKPSRDICQRGTSLTIQCQVDSQVTMMFWYRQQPGQSLTLIATANQGSEATYESGFVIDKFPISRPNLTFSTLTVSNMSPEDSSIYLCSVSSYTETQYFGPGTRLLVL.